This T cell receptor beta chain is drawn from a study of T cells after yellow fever vaccination. Study results and caveats: The study re-detected most primary-vaccination clones after the booster (96% CD4, approximately 87% CD8). Abundant bulk-population clonotypes could contaminate the FACS-sorted repertoires. Though it reached lower strength, the secondary response hit its peak faster, day 5 versus 15.

The CDR3 sequence is 18 residues long. V gave up 1 base and J gave up 0 bases, with 21 bases separating them. Per germline, CDR1 DFQATT and CDR2 SNEGSKA (reference sequence). This clonotype has more than one count but fewer than ten. The antigen is unknown. TCR cDNA, made by 5'RACE template switching, carried an added universal primer site and UMIs. TCRdb re-called the 5' RACE reads with MiXCR, one entry per CDR3 protein. The data show about 310,000 distinct CDR3 sequences, roughly 3.5% seen once. V usage is TRBV20-1 and J usage is TRBJ1-2, with a weak D call TRBD1 (6 bases). The sequenced sample was PBMCs, obtained on the day of the yellow fever booster vaccination. The source is a man aged 18 to 30 who received the YFV17D yellow fever vaccine. The DNA for the CDR3 is TGCAGTGCTAGAGCTTTAACAGGGTCCCGAGGAGCTAACTATGGCTACACCTTC. The encoded protein is CSARALTGSRGANYGYTF.